What follows are 5 T cell receptor beta chains derived from one specimen sequenced in a study of Graves' ophthalmopathy and Graves' hyperthyroidism. RNA transcripts yielded amplified TCR beta CDR3 regions. RT-PCR was first run with HTBI primers, then multiplex PCR in a second round. One entry per CDR3 protein results from TCRdb running MiXCR on the multiplex PCR reads. The sample lists 740,000 or so distinct CDR3 sequences, roughly 40% occurring once. The sample comprised peripheral blood. These receptors were obtained from an adult man with Graves' ophthalmopathy.

CDR3 nucleotide sequence: TGTGCCAGCAGCTTAGCGGCTAGCGGGGGCTCCTACGAGCAGTACTTC. Translated: CASSLAASGGSYEQYF. This chain uses TRBV11-1 with TRBJ2-7; 10 bases fit TRBD2. This CDR3 region has 16 residues. With 0 bases clipped from V and 0 bases from J, the junction kept 2 bases outside the gene matches. Germline V CDR1 and CDR2: SGHAT, FQDESV (reference sequence).

This sequence joins TRBV25-1 and TRBJ1-5; 7 bases align to TRBD1. Germline CDR1 reads MGHDK; CDR2 reads SYGVNS. Trimming took 5 bases from V and 3 from J; bases not matched to a gene: 7. This CDR3 is built from 15 residues. CDR3 sequence reads: CASSLRTGVNQPQHF. The DNA for the CDR3 is TGTGCCAGCAGTCTACGGACAGGCGTCAATCAGCCCCAGCATTTT.

V and J are TRBV25-1 and TRBJ1-2; TRBD1 aligns across 9 bases. V gave up 7 bases and J gave up 3 bases; unmatched junction bases: 6. CDR1 MGHDK and CDR2 SYGVNS come from the germline V gene. The CDR3 spans 14 residues. The CDR3 DNA follows: TGTGCCAGCAACCAGGGACAGGGCGACTATGGCTACACCTTC. Protein sequence: CASNQGQGDYGYTF.

Ten or more counts support this clonotype. The chain combines TRBV6-5 with TRBJ2-5; 10 bases line up with TRBD2. CDR3 size: 14 residues. V gave up 5 bases and J gave up 2 bases; unmatched junction bases: 2. Germline loops: CDR1 MNHEY, CDR2 SVGAGI. The CDR3: CASSKRGGQETQYF. The CDR3 DNA is TGTGCCAGCAGTAAGCGGGGGGGGCAAGAGACCCAGTACTTC.

In its sample, this clonotype was seen a few times. The rearrangement joins TRBV11-2 to TRBJ1-1, with a tentative D call TRBD1 (6 bases). CDR1 and CDR2 (germline): SGHAT, FQNNGV. V was cut by 1 base and J by 6 bases, with 15 bases left in between. CDR3 length: 15 amino acids. The DNA for the CDR3 is TGTGCCAGCAGCTTAGTTGCCAGGGGTCGTCCTGAAGCTTTCTTT. Protein: CASSLVARGRPEAFF.